Each of the 30 T cell receptor beta chains below was sequenced from the same sample in a study of blood T cells in healthy people across ages. The use of a sample-barcoded 5' primer and a J-beta primer mix characterized a second PCR of roughly 7 to 11 cycles. TCRdb independently ran MiXCR on the 5' RACE reads; one entry per CDR3 protein. Of about 1.6 million distinct CDR3 sequences in the sample, 30% to 40% were seen once. Sequencing was carried out using blood. These receptors were taken from a woman in her thirties in good health.

This clonotype appeared a few times. The chain couples TRBV11-1 to TRBJ1-1, with D tentatively TRBD1 (5 bases). Germline CDR1 is SGHAT and CDR2 is FQDESV (reference sequence). The CDR3 spans 15 residues. V lost 2 bases to trimming and J lost 2 bases, with 12 bases between them. Written as DNA, the CDR3 is TGTGCCAGCAGCTTATCGGAGGGGCCCAACACTGAAGCTTTCTTT. Its translation is CASSLSEGPNTEAFF.

The chain carries TRBV7-2 and TRBJ2-5; 11 positions agree with TRBD2. The germline CDR1 and CDR2 sequences are SGHTA and FQGNSA. V lost 5 bases to trimming and J lost 8 bases; unmatched junction nucleotides: 13. This CDR3 is built from 16 residues. The CDR3 reads CASSTGLAGDGGTQYF. DNA for the CDR3: TGTGCCAGCAGCACTGGACTAGCGGGCGATGGGGGAACCCAGTACTTC.

This chain links TRBV11-2 with TRBJ2-1; 12 positions agree with TRBD2. The ends lost 5 bases at V and 8 bases at J; junction bases unmatched: 10. CDR1 and CDR2 (germline): SGHAT, FQNNGV. This CDR3 is 16 amino acids long. CDR3 in amino acids: CASSPKTSGRVYEQFF. The CDR3 bases are TGTGCCAGCAGCCCAAAGACTAGCGGGAGAGTATATGAGCAGTTCTTC.

This sequence joins TRBV6-1 and TRBJ1-2; tentatively, D is TRBD1 (5 bases). The CDR3 sequence is 14 residues long. Germline CDR1 reads MNHNS; CDR2 reads SASEGT. With 0 bases removed from V and 9 bases from J, the gap between germline ends came to 14 bases. This CDR3 is CASSEALVGVSYTF. CDR3 sequence (DNA): TGTGCCAGCAGTGAAGCGCTGGTAGGGGTCAGCTACACCTTC.

This clonotype was seen a handful of times. V gene TRBV20-1 combines with J gene TRBJ2-5, with 9 bases matching TRBD2. Trimming took 3 bases from V and 4 from J; bases not matched to a gene: 15. Germline loops: CDR1 DFQATT, CDR2 SNEGSKA (reference sequence). The CDR3 length is 17 residues. CDR3 loop: CSASIYGLAHQLETQYF. The CDR3 DNA sequence: TGCAGTGCTAGTATTTACGGACTAGCGCACCAGCTAGAGACCCAGTACTTC.

As regards this clonotype: This may arise from a read error, as a much more abundant clone is one base away. The CDR3 end shows no conserved phenylalanine or tryptophan, and so a read error is likely. This chain links TRBV3-1 with TRBJ2-7; 9 bases agree with TRBD1. Per germline, CDR1 LGHDT and CDR2 YNNKEL (reference sequence). The CDR3 runs 14 residues. V lost 1 base to trimming and J lost 5 bases; unmatched junction nucleotides: 3. CDR3 sequence (DNA): TGTGCCAGCAGCCAAGGGACAGGGGTCCACGAGCAGTACCTC. This sequence encodes CASSQGTGVHEQYL.

This chain connects TRBV9 to TRBJ1-4, with D hard to call. The CDR3 covers 15 residues. Trimming left V 3 bases short and J 0 bases short, with 9 bases between. Germline CDR1 is SGDLS and CDR2 is YYNGEE. The CDR3: CASSAVGTTNEKLFF. Written as DNA, the CDR3 is TGTGCCAGCAGCGCCGTCGGGACAACTAATGAAAAACTGTTTTTT.

The chain recombines TRBV29-1 with TRBJ2-7; D call uncertain. This CDR3 comprises 11 residues. Germline V lookup: CDR1 SQVTM, CDR2 ANQGSEA. V lost 7 bases to trimming and J lost 0 bases, with 7 bases between them. DNA of the CDR3: TGCAGCGGGCAGGACTCCTACGAGCAGTACTTC. As protein: CSGQDSYEQYF.

This clonotype was observed a few times. The chain combines TRBV9 with TRBJ2-7; 8 positions match TRBD1. Germline CDR1 SGDLS, CDR2 YYNGEE. After removal of 4 bases from V and 5 bases from J, the junction contained 11 bases not matched to a gene. The CDR3 is 15 amino acids. This chain's CDR3 is CASSLGQGFGDEQYF. CDR3 in DNA: TGTGCCAGCAGCCTAGGACAGGGCTTTGGGGACGAGCAGTACTTC. The whole variable domain, filled in from reference TRBV9 and TRBJ2-7, reads DSGVTQTPKHLITATGQRVTLRCSPRSGDLSVYWYQQSLDQGLQFLIQYYNGEERAKGNILERFSAQQFPDLHSELNLSSLELGDSALYFCASSLGQGFGDEQYFGPGTRLTVT.

The rearrangement joins TRBV20-1 to TRBJ1-5; D not resolved. Trimming took 1 base from V and 4 from J, leaving 17 bases between them. Germline assignment: CDR1 DFQATT and CDR2 SNEGSKA (reference sequence). The CDR3 has 16 amino acids. In DNA, the CDR3 is TGCAGTGCTAGAGGGGTAGGAAGATTGAGTAATCAGCCCCAGCATTTT. Encoded protein: CSARGVGRLSNQPQHF.

This chain joins TRBV30 and TRBJ2-7; tentatively, D is TRBD1 or TRBD2 (5 bases each). V lost 5 bases and J lost 6, with 23 bases in between. Looked up from germline, CDR1 is GTSNPN and CDR2 is SVGIG (reference sequence). CDR3 size: 15 residues. CDR3 residues: CAWAPGSTAGTEQYF. The CDR3 DNA reads TGTGCCTGGGCCCCGGGGTCAACGGCTGGGACCGAGCAGTACTTC.

V is TRBV28 and J is TRBJ2-7; D is unresolved. Germline assignment: CDR1 MDHEN and CDR2 SYDVKM. V gave up 6 bases and J gave up 0 bases, with 15 bases separating them. CDR3 size: 15 residues. CDR3 loop: CASRSIMTSSYEQYF. CDR3 in DNA: TGTGCCAGCAGATCTATAATGACGAGCTCCTACGAGCAGTACTTC.

The V call is TRBV20-1, the J call TRBJ2-4, with TRBD2 matching 10 bases. The J call is in doubt because the DNA end fits TRBJ2-7 better. Germline-derived CDR1 and CDR2 are DFQATT and SNEGSKA (reference sequence). The CDR3 has 14 residues. CDR3 DNA sequence: TGCAGTGCAAAATTACTAGCGGGATCCTACGAGCAGTACTTC. This encodes CSAKLLAGSYEQYF.

Comment on this clonotype: This could be a read error, since a much larger clone is one nucleotide away. J is TRBJ2-1 and V is TRBV10-3; D perhaps matches TRBD1 (6 bases). The germline gives CDR1 ENHRY, CDR2 SYGVKD. The CDR3 is made up of 14 amino acids. Trimming shortened V by 6 bases and J by 10 bases, and 19 bases separated the two germline ends. The CDR3 reads CAISGTPFPYEQFF. The CDR3 DNA follows: TGTGCCATCAGCGGGACACCGTTCCCCTACGAGCAGTTCTTC.

This clonotype turned up a few times. The V gene is TRBV20-1, the J gene TRBJ2-1; tentative D call: TRBD1 (6 bases). Germline lookup yields CDR1 DFQATT and CDR2 SNEGSKA (reference sequence). The V and J ends lost 6 bases and 4 bases respectively, with 16 bases between them. CDR3 length: 14 amino acids. CDR3 DNA: TGCAGTGCCCCGGGCAGGGGATTATACAATGAGCAGTTCTTC. It is translated as CSAPGRGLYNEQFF.

The sample holds one count of this clonotype. CDR3 region: CAIRTGYNEQYF. DNA for the CDR3: TGTGCCATCCGGACAGGCTACAATGAGCAGTACTTC. V is TRBV10-3 and J is TRBJ2-5, with 7 bases that match TRBD1. With 8 bases clipped from V and 11 bases from J, the junction kept 11 bases outside the gene matches. Germline loops: CDR1 ENHRY, CDR2 SYGVKD. The CDR3 covers 12 residues.

This clonotype was counted only a few times. The V and J genes are TRBV20-1 and TRBJ2-3, with TRBD2 identical over 11 bases. Per germline, CDR1 DFQATT and CDR2 SNEGSKA (reference sequence). Trimming at V came to 7 bases and at J to 6 bases, leaving 6 bases not matched to a gene. CDR3 length: 13 residues. The CDR3 here is CSGLAGGFDTQYF. The CDR3 DNA reads TGCAGTGGTCTAGCGGGGGGCTTCGATACGCAGTATTTT.

Only a few counts were recorded for this clonotype. This chain joins TRBV10-2 and TRBJ1-1, with D maybe TRBD1 (6 bases). This CDR3 has 15 amino acids. CDR1 is WSHSY, CDR2 SAAADI, per germline. Trimming removed 0 bases at V and 6 bases at J, with 14 bases between. This chain's CDR3 is CASSESFQGHSEAFF. For the CDR3, the DNA is TGCGCCAGCAGTGAGTCTTTCCAGGGGCATTCTGAAGCTTTCTTT.

The V call is TRBV28, the J call TRBJ2-1, with D perhaps matching TRBD1 or TRBD2 (5 bases each). There are 14 residues in the CDR3. V was clipped by 6 bases and J by 10 bases, with 19 bases between them. Germline lookup yields CDR1 MDHEN and CDR2 SYDVKM. CDR3 region: CASSVRGRAYEQFF. The CDR3 bases are TGTGCCAGCAGCGTTCGGGGCAGGGCATACGAGCAGTTCTTC. The variable domain in full, completed from reference TRBV28 and TRBJ2-1, reads DVKVTQSSRYLVKRTGEKVFLECVQDMDHENMFWYRQDPGLGLRLIYFSYDVKMKEKGDIPEGYSVSREKKERFSLILESASTNQTSMYLCASSVRGRAYEQFFGPGTRLTVL.

The rearrangement links TRBV30 to TRBJ2-7; 9 bases fit TRBD1. This CDR3 is 14 amino acids long. Trimming took 6 bases from V and 5 from J; bases not matched to a gene: 11. Germline CDR1 is GTSNPN and CDR2 is SVGIG (reference sequence). The CDR3: CACPRTGGINEQYF. CDR3 bases: TGTGCCTGCCCACGCACAGGGGGCATAAACGAGCAGTACTTC.

In its sample, this clonotype was seen a few times. The V call is TRBV20-1, the J call TRBJ2-7; 11 nucleotides agree with TRBD2. V dropped 5 bases and J dropped 7; count of bases not matched to a gene: 10. Germline CDR1 is DFQATT and CDR2 is SNEGSKA (reference sequence). The length of the CDR3 is 14 residues. The CDR3, as DNA: TGCAGTGCTTATGAACTAGCGGGAGTGAGAGAGCAGTACTTC. The encoded protein is CSAYELAGVREQYF.

This clonotype has only a few counts. The chain joins TRBV10-3 to TRBJ1-5; no firm D call. Germline loops: CDR1 ENHRY, CDR2 SYGVKD. The CDR3 contains 14 residues. Trimming took off 0 bases at V and 4 bases at J, with 7 bases between the two ends. The CDR3 protein is CAISESSANQPQHF. For the CDR3, the DNA is TGTGCCATCAGTGAGTCTTCCGCTAATCAGCCCCAGCATTTT.

The chain employs TRBV27 and TRBJ2-5; 8 positions agree with TRBD1. Germline CDR1 and CDR2: MNHEY and SMNVEV (reference sequence). After removal of 3 bases from V and 5 bases from J, the junction contained 11 bases not matched to a gene. This CDR3 has 16 amino acids. This chain's CDR3 is CASSLARQGRVETQYF. The DNA of the CDR3 is TGTGCCAGCAGTTTGGCCCGACAGGGGCGCGTGGAGACCCAGTACTTC.

The genes are TRBV29-1 and TRBJ1-2, with 9 nucleotides matching TRBD1. The ends lost 6 bases at V and 4 bases at J; junction bases unmatched: 15. The CDR3 consists of 16 residues. Germline CDR1 SQVTM, CDR2 ANQGSEA. The CDR3 bases are TGCAGCGTAGCAGAACCCGGGACAGGGATAGGCTATGGCTACACCTTC. It is translated as CSVAEPGTGIGYGYTF.

This clonotype turned up a few times. This sequence joins TRBV5-1 and TRBJ2-1; TRBD2 aligns across 7 bases. Germline loops: CDR1 SGHRS, CDR2 YFSETQ. The V gene end was trimmed by 7 bases and the J gene end by 3 bases; junction bases not matched to a gene: 7. The CDR3 consists of 14 residues. The CDR3 nucleotides are TGCGCCAGCGCTATGACTAGCAGCTACAATGAGCAGTTCTTC. It specifies CASAMTSSYNEQFF. Looking up the rest from reference TRBV5-1 and TRBJ2-1 gives the full variable domain: KAGVTQTPRYLIKTRGQQVTLSCSPISGHRSVSWYQQTPGQGLQFLFEYFSETQRNKGNFPGRFSGRQFSNSRSEMNVSTLELGDSALYLCASAMTSSYNEQFFGPGTRLTVL.

The V gene is TRBV7-2, the J gene TRBJ2-7, with TRBD2 matching 10 bases. Germline loops: CDR1 SGHTA, CDR2 FQGNSA. The CDR3 spans 16 residues. J gave up 3 bases and V 5 bases, and 10 bases lay outside the gene matches. The CDR3 here is CASSRVASGRSYEQYF. CDR3 in DNA: TGTGCCAGCAGCCGGGTGGCTAGCGGGAGAAGCTACGAGCAGTACTTC.

This chain connects TRBV7-3 to TRBJ1-1, with unresolved D. CDR1 and CDR2 (germline): SGHTA, FQGTGA. V was pared by 2 bases and J by 1 base, with 5 bases between. CDR3 length: 13 residues. The CDR3 nucleotides are TGTGCCAGCAGCTTATTTGGGAACACTGAAGCTTTCTTT. Encoded protein: CASSLFGNTEAFF.

The CDR3 is CSARRPGDYYEQYF. CDR3 nucleotides: TGCAGTGCTAGACGGCCCGGGGACTACTACGAGCAGTACTTC. The gene calls are TRBV20-1 and TRBJ2-7, with 7 bases that match TRBD2. The J segment lost 3 bases and the V segment lost 2 bases, leaving 7 bases of the junction unmatched. The CDR3 loop spans 14 amino acids. Germline V gives CDR1 DFQATT, CDR2 SNEGSKA (reference sequence).

This clonotype was found a few times. J is TRBJ1-1 and V is TRBV7-9; D may be TRBD1 (6 bases). With 5 bases removed from V and 8 bases from J, the gap between germline ends came to 12 bases. CDR3 size: 12 residues. The germline V gene encodes CDR1 SEHNR and CDR2 FQNEAQ (reference sequence). This chain's CDR3 is CASSTRTVEAFF. The CDR3 nucleotides are TGTGCCAGCAGCACCCGGACAGTAGAAGCTTTCTTT.

The chain carries TRBV5-1 and TRBJ2-3; 9 positions agree with TRBD2. The CDR3 runs 16 residues. Germline lookup yields CDR1 SGHRS and CDR2 YFSETQ. The junction had 7 bases not matched to a gene; V was cut back by 4 bases and J by 1 base. In DNA form, the CDR3 reads TGCGCCAGCAGCCGCGGGGGGGAACTTGGCACAGATACGCAGTATTTT. Protein: CASSRGGELGTDTQYF.